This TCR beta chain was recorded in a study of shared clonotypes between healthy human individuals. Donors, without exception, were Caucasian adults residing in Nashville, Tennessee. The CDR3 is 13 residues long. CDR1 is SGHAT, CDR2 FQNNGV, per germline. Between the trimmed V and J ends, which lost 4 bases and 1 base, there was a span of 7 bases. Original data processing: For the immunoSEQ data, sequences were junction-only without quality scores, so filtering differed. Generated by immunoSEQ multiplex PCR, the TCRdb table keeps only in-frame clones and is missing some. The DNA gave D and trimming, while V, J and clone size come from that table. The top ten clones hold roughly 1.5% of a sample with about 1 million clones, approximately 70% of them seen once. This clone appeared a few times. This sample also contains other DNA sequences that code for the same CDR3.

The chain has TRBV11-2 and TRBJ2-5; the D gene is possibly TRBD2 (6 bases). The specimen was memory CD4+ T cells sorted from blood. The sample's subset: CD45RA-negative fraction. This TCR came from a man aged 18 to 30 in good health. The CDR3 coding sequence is TGTGCCAGCAGCTCAGCGGGCCAAGAGACCCAGTACTTC. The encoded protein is CASSSAGQETQYF.